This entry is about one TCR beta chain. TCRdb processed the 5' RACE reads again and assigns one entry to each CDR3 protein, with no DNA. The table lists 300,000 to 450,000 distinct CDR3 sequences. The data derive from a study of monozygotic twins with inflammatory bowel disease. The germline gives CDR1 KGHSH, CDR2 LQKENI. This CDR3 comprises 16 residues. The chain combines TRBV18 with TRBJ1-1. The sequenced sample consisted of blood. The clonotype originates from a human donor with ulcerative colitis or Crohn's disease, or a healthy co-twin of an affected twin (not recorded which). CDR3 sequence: CASSRQGATGSTEAFF. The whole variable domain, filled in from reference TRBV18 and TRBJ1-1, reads NAGVMQNPRHLVRRRGQEARLRCSPMKGHSHVYWYRQLPEEGLKFMVYLQKENIIDESGMPKERFSAEFPKEGPSILRIQQVVRGDSAAYFCASSRQGATGSTEAFFGQGTRLTVV.